This TCR beta chain came from a study of radiotherapy plus CTLA-4 blockade in lung cancer. Overall study results and limits: With interferon-beta, early dynamics of blood T cell clones were reported to best predict response. There was expansion of tumor-derived TCR clones in blood after radiotherapy plus ipilimumab.

In the case of this clone: Its antigen is undetermined.

Assay used: immunoSEQ multiplex PCR; TCRdb lists only in-frame clones, some missing. This table has 89,000 or so clones, 82% appearing once. Per the germline V gene, CDR1 is MNHEY and CDR2 is SVGAGI. This CDR3 comprises 14 residues. The J segment lost 5 bases and the V segment lost 8 bases, leaving 11 bases of the junction unmatched. The chain combines TRBV6-5 with TRBJ2-5; 7 nucleotides agree with TRBD1. The sequenced sample was peripheral blood, obtained from a patient treated with radiotherapy plus ipilimumab. The receptor's source is a human donor with non-small cell lung cancer who had a partial response to radiotherapy plus ipilimumab. The CDR3 region is CASGLTGLRETQYF. CDR3 nucleotides: TGTGCCAGCGGTCTGACAGGGCTACGGGAGACCCAGTACTTC.